The clone carrying this T cell receptor beta chain was recorded many times. Its target is unknown. This CDR3 spans 16 amino acids. The ends were cut back, 0 bases at V and 1 base at J, with 11 bases in the middle. Germline-derived CDR1 and CDR2 are LGHNA and YSLEER. The sample comes from a study of T-cell memory formation after mild COVID-19. Overall study context: Clusters of TCRs were largely donor specific. Study-wide findings and caveats: Pre-infection memory harbored some responding clones, suggesting cross-reactive memory joined.

Via MiXCR, TCRdb re-called the 5' RACE reads, giving one row per CDR3 protein. The sample lists 250,000 to 300,000 distinct CDR3 sequences, about 16% occurring once. The V and J genes are TRBV4-3 and TRBJ2-3; possible D gene TRBD2, 5 bases. The source is a man younger than 35 who had mild COVID-19 (a few samples of this study predate the infection). Cell type and time point are not known. Input material: PBMCs or a T cell subset sorted from them (not recorded which). CDR3 protein: CASSQDNRGCTDTQYF. CDR3 nucleotide sequence: TGCGCCAGCAGCCAAGATAACAGAGGGTGCACAGATACGCAGTATTTT.